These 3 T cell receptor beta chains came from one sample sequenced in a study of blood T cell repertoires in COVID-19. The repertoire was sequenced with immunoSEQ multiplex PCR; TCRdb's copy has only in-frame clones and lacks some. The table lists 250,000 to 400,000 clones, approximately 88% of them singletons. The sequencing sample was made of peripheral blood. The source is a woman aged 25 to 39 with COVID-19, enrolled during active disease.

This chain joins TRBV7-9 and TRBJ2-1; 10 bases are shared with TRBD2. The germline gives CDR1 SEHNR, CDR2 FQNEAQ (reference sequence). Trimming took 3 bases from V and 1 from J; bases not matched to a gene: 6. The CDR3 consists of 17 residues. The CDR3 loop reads CASSFVLAGTSYNEQFF. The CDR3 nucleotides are TGTGCCAGCAGCTTCGTACTAGCGGGGACGTCCTACAATGAGCAGTTCTTC.

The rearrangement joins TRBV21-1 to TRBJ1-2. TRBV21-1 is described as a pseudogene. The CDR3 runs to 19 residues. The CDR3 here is CASSKALGGTSIEYYGYTF. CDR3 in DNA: TGTGCCAGCAGCAAAGCGCTTGGGGGGACCTCCATCGAATACTATGGCTACACCTTC.

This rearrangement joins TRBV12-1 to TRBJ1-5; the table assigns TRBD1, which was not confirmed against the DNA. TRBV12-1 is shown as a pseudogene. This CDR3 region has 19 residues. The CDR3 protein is CASSFGTVEGVMGNQPQHF. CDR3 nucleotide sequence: TGTGCCAGCAGCTTTGGGACAGTTGAGGGGGTTATGGGCAATCAGCCCCAGCATTTT.